The entry below gives a single T cell receptor beta chain sequence along with its context. Its antigen is unknown. One end of the junction does not line up with germline, which may come from a read error. Germline V lookup: CDR1 MNHEY, CDR2 SVGAGI. The CDR3 has 15 amino acids. This sample's RNA came from whole unsorted tissue. This entry comes from a study of tumor and adjacent non-tumor tissue in lung cancer. Study-wide background: Stage I to III disease affected 9 to 10 men and 5 women aged about 31 to 80. Each sample yielded 3.5 million to 4.5 million productive TCRbeta reads on average.

Three rounds of nested PCR, following a modified ARM-PCR protocol, produced the TCRbeta library. Using its own MiXCR run on the multiplex PCR reads, TCRdb lists one record per CDR3 protein. The data contain under 95,000 distinct CDR3 sequences, about 72% of them singletons. Study-level findings and limits: Tumor TCR diversity, when higher, was linked to shorter survival.

Material for sequencing was lung tumor tissue. The origin of this receptor is a man aged 60-69 years with non-small cell lung cancer. The chain has TRBV6-5 and TRBJ2-3; 7 nucleotides agree with TRBD2. The CDR3 DNA reads as TGTGCGAGCAATTACGGCGGGAGTGACACAGATACGCAGTATTTT. Protein sequence: CASNYGGSDTDTQYF.